This paragraph covers one T cell receptor (beta chain) sequence. Being one base from a much bigger clone, this may be a read error. For bulk TCR libraries, previously described methods and listed TCR primers were used. TCRdb passed the PCR reads through MiXCR, listing each CDR3 protein once. The repertoire includes under 600,000 distinct CDR3 sequences, 25% of them detected once, and roughly 0.77% sits in the top ten. From roughly 20,000 to 1,000,000 sorted cells, naive CD8 libraries were generated with 10%, 30% or 50% RNA. This sample is part of a study of molecular identifiers for immune sequencing clone quantification. This clonotype was sampled from a human donor in good health. Some libraries in this study had Jurkat cell RNA spiked in. Sequenced input: naive CD8+ T cells from blood, with Jurkat cell RNA spiked in. Subset specified: FACS-sorted CD8+CD4-CCR7+CD45RA+ naive T cells.

Written as DNA, the CDR3 is TGTGCCAGCGGTTCGGGGACAGGGGTTGATACGCAGTATTTT. Its protein is CASGSGTGVDTQYF. The rearrangement links TRBV12-3 or TRBV12-4 to TRBJ2-3; 10 bases map to TRBD1. Unmatched junction bases numbered 8, after V lost 8 bases and J lost 6 bases. The CDR3 runs to 14 residues.